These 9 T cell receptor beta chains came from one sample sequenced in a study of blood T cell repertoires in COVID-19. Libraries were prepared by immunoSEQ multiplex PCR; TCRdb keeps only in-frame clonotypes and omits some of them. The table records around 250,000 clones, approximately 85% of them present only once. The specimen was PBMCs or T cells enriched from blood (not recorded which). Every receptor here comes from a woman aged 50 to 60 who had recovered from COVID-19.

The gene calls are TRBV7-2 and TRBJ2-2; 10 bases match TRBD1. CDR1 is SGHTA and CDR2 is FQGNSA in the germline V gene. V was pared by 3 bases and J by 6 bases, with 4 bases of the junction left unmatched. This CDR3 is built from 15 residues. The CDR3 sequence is CASSFDRGRSGELFF. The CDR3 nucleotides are TGTGCCAGCAGCTTCGACAGGGGGCGGTCCGGGGAGCTGTTTTTT.

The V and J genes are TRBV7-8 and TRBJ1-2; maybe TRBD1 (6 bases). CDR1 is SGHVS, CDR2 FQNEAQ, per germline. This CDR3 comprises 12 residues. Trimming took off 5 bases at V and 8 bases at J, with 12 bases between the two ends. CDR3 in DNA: TGTGCCAGCAGCCTCTACAGGGACGGCTACACCTTC. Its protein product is CASSLYRDGYTF.

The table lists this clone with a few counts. CDR3 loop: CAWTGRMRYNSPLHF. Written as DNA, the CDR3 is TGTGCCTGGACCGGTCGAATGAGATACAATTCACCCCTCCACTTT. The chain couples TRBV30 to TRBJ1-6; D is undetermined. CDR3 size: 15 residues. The germline CDR1 and CDR2 sequences are GTSNPN and SVGIG (reference sequence). Between the trimmed V and J ends, which lost 4 bases and 7 bases, there was a span of 17 bases.

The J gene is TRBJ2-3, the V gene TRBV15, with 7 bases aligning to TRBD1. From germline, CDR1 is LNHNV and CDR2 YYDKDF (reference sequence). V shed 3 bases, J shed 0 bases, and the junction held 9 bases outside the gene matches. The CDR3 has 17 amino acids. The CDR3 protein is CATSRRTGPMSTDTQYF. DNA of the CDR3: TGTGCCACCAGCAGGAGGACAGGACCCATGAGCACAGATACGCAGTATTTT. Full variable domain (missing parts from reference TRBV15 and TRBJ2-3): DAMVIQNPRYQVTQFGKPVTLSCSQTLNHNVMYWYQQKSSQAPKLLFHYYDKDFNNEADTPDNFQSRRPNTSFCFLDIRSPGLGDTAMYLCATSRRTGPMSTDTQYFGPGTRLTVL.

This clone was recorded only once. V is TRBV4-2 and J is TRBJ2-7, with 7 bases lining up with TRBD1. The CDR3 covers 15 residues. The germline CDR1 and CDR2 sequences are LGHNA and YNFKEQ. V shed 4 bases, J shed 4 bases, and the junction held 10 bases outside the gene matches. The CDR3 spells CASSPGQAVGYEQYF. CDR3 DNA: TGTGCCAGCAGCCCCGGACAGGCCGTGGGGTACGAGCAGTACTTC.

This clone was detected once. The CDR3 nucleotides are TGTGCCACAAAAAACATGAACACTGAAGCTTTCTTT. Protein sequence: CATKNMNTEAFF. The chain is built from TRBV19 and TRBJ1-1; D ambiguous. Trimming took 10 bases from V and 0 from J, leaving 9 bases between them. The CDR3 covers 12 residues. Per germline, CDR1 LNHDA and CDR2 SQIVND (reference sequence).

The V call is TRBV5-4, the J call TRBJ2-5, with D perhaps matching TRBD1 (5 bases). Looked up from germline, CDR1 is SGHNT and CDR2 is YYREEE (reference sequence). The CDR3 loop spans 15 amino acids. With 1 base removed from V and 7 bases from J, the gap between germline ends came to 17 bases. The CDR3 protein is CASSLRGLEVGTQYF. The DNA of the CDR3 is TGTGCCAGCAGCTTGAGGGGCCTAGAGGTGGGGACCCAGTACTTC.

The CDR3 loop is CASSRAGPGKNIQYF. In DNA form, the CDR3 reads TGTGCCAGCAGTCGCGCGGGGCCAGGCAAAAACATTCAGTACTTC. The gene calls are TRBV6-5 and TRBJ2-4, with D tentatively TRBD2 (6 bases). CDR3 length equals 15 residues. V gave up 5 bases and J gave up 3 bases, with 14 bases separating them. CDR1 is MNHEY, CDR2 SVGAGI, per germline.

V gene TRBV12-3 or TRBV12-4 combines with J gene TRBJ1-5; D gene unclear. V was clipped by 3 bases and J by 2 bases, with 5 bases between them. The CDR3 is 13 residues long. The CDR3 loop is CASSFSGNQPQHF. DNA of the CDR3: TGTGCCAGCAGTTTCTCGGGCAATCAGCCCCAGCATTTT.